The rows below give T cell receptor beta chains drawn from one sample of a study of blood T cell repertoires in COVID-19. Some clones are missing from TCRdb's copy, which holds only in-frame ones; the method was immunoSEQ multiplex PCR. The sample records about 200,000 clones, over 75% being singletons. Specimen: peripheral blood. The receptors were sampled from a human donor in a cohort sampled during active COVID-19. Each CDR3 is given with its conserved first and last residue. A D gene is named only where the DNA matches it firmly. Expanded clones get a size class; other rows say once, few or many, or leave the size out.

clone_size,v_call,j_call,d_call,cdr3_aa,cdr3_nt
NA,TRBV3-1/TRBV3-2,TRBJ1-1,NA,CATSLGGTENTEAFF,TGTGCCACCTCTCTGGGCGGGACGGAGAACACTGAAGCTTTCTTT
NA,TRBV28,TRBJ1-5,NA,CASTDDSNQPQHF,TGTGCCAGCACAGATGATAGCAATCAGCCCCAGCATTTT
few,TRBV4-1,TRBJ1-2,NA,CASSQDPGSNYGYTF,TGCGCCAGCAGCCAAGACCCGGGTTCCAACTATGGCTACACCTTC
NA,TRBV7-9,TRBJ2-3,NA,CASSLIGTDTQYF,TGTGCCAGCAGCTTAATCGGCACAGATACGCAGTATTTT
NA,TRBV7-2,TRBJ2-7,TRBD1,CASRIPGQGSWDEQYF,TGTGCCAGCAGGATCCCGGGACAGGGGAGTTGGGACGAGCAGTACTTC
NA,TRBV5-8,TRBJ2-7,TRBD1,CASSSGTGFYEQYF,TGTGCCAGCAGCTCCGGGACAGGGTTCTACGAGCAGTACTTC
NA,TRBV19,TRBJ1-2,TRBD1,CASSTRDRLRGYTF,TGTGCCAGTAGTACACGGGACAGGTTGAGGGGCTACACCTTC
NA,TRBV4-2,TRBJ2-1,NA,CASSQERHSQNEQFF,TGTGCCAGCAGCCAAGAGCGGCATTCCCAGAATGAGCAGTTCTTC
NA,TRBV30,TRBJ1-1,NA,CAWSVPSRRNTEAFF,TGTGCCTGGAGTGTACCCTCGCGGCGGAACACTGAAGCTTTCTTT
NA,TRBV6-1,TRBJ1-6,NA,CASSETSGLESPLHF,TGTGCCAGCAGTGAAACGTCAGGACTTGAGTCACCCCTCCACTTT
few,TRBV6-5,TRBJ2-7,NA,CASNLGHLRSYEQYF,TGTGCCAGCAACTTAGGACACCTCCGGTCCTACGAGCAGTACTTC